This passage covers 18 T cell receptor beta chains from one sample sequenced in a study of OX40 agonist ivuxolimab in advanced cancers. Some clones are missing from TCRdb's copy, which holds only in-frame ones; the method was immunoSEQ multiplex PCR. Of under 65,000 clones listed, roughly nine tenths were seen once; the top ten hold about 0.73%. The material sequenced was CD4+ or CD8+ T cells sorted from blood, taken in a trial of the OX40 agonist ivuxolimab. The receptors were sampled from an adult with an advanced solid tumor such as melanoma, head and neck, liver or kidney cancer.

The chain couples TRBV20-1 to TRBJ1-2; D not certain. The CDR3 spans 10 residues. CDR1 and CDR2 from the germline V gene are DFQATT and SNEGSKA (reference sequence). The CDR3 is CTGSDYGYTF. In DNA form, the CDR3 reads TGCACCGGATCTGACTATGGCTACACCTTC.

The chain links TRBV28 to TRBJ2-1; the match to TRBD2 covers 7 bases. The V and J ends lost 5 bases and 2 bases, in that order; junction bases with no gene match: 6. CDR1 and CDR2 from the germline V gene are MDHEN and SYDVKM. The CDR3 totals 15 residues. The CDR3 bases are TGTGCCAGCAGTCCCACTAGCGCCCCCTACAATGAGCAGTTCTTC. This sequence encodes CASSPTSAPYNEQFF.

J is TRBJ1-5 and V is TRBV15, with D possibly TRBD1 on 6 matching bases. Germline assignment: CDR1 LNHNV and CDR2 YYDKDF (reference sequence). The CDR3 is 15 residues long. Between the trimmed V and J ends, which lost 0 bases and 5 bases, there was a span of 11 bases. CDR3 protein: CATSREGGAYQPQHF. The CDR3 nucleotides are TGTGCCACCAGCAGAGAGGGGGGCGCGTATCAGCCCCAGCATTTT.

J is TRBJ1-2 and V is TRBV9; D possibly corresponds to TRBD1 (5 bases). This CDR3 comprises 13 residues. Trimming stripped 6 bases from V and 3 bases from J, with 12 bases between. CDR1 and CDR2 (germline): SGDLS, YYNGEE. CDR3 sequence: CASTIGTDYGYTF. DNA for the CDR3: TGTGCCAGCACCATAGGGACGGACTATGGCTACACCTTC. Variable domain in full (rest from reference TRBV9 and TRBJ1-2): DSGVTQTPKHLITATGQRVTLRCSPRSGDLSVYWYQQSLDQGLQFLIQYYNGEERAKGNILERFSAQQFPDLHSELNLSSLELGDSALYFCASTIGTDYGYTFGSGTRLTVV.

The chain uses TRBV12-2 and TRBJ2-1; the D call of TRBD2 is as the table states it, not checked on the DNA. TRBV12-2 counts as a pseudogene. This CDR3 has 15 amino acids. CDR3 sequence (DNA): TGTGCAAGTCGCCGGGGACTAGCGGGGTACAATGAGCAGTTCTTC. Translated, it gives CASRRGLAGYNEQFF.

The V gene is TRBV18, the J gene TRBJ1-5; 10 nucleotides line up with TRBD1. This CDR3 contains 18 residues. Germline V gene data show CDR1 as KGHSH and CDR2 as LQKENI. J gave up 6 bases and V 4 bases, and 15 bases lay outside the gene matches. CDR3 DNA sequence: TGTGCCAGCTCACGGAACGCTGGGACAGGGGAGGATATTCAGCCCCAGCATTTT. Protein: CASSRNAGTGEDIQPQHF.

The chain carries TRBV28 and TRBJ2-7; D ambiguous. The V gene's germline CDR1 is MDHEN and CDR2 SYDVKM. Trimming took off 4 bases at V and 6 bases at J, with 10 bases between the two ends. This CDR3 region has 12 residues. This CDR3 is CASSYTFGEQYF. The CDR3, as DNA: TGTGCCAGCAGTTATACTTTTGGCGAGCAGTACTTC.

The chain has TRBV19 and TRBJ2-2, with 7 bases matching TRBD2. V was clipped by 5 bases and J by 4 bases; unmatched bases: 13. Per germline, CDR1 LNHDA and CDR2 SQIVND (reference sequence). This CDR3 contains 17 residues. The CDR3 DNA sequence: TGTGCCAGTAGTGCCCTCGGTACTAGCGACGGCACCGGGGAGCTGTTTTTT. Its protein product is CASSALGTSDGTGELFF. Supplemented by reference TRBV19 and TRBJ2-2, the full variable domain reads DGGITQSPKYLFRKEGQNVTLSCEQNLNHDAMYWYRQDPGQGLRLIYYSQIVNDFQKGDIAEGYSVSREKKESFPLTVTSAQKNPTAFYLCASSALGTSDGTGELFFGEGSRLTVL.

This chain uses TRBV25-1 with TRBJ2-5; TRBD1 aligns across 9 bases. This CDR3 contains 13 residues. V shed 6 bases and J 4 bases; nucleotides not matched to a gene: 3. CDR1 is MGHDK, CDR2 SYGVNS, per germline. The CDR3: CASRQGARETQYF. CDR3 bases: TGTGCCAGCAGACAGGGGGCTCGAGAGACCCAGTACTTC.

The V and J genes are TRBV16 and TRBJ2-4; maybe TRBD2 (5 bases). The ends were cut back, 4 bases at V and 8 bases at J, with 12 bases in the middle. The germline V gene encodes CDR1 KGHSY and CDR2 FQNENV. The CDR3 totals 13 residues. The CDR3 sequence is CASSREYGDIQYF. Here the CDR3 DNA reads TGTGCCAGCAGCCGAGAGTACGGGGACATTCAGTACTTC.

The chain couples TRBV28 to TRBJ2-7, with a tentative D call TRBD2 (6 bases). From germline, CDR1 is MDHEN and CDR2 SYDVKM. Trimming cost V 7 bases and J 4 bases, with 23 bases left between them. This CDR3 is built from 16 residues. Here the CDR3 reads CASTSSGLPKTYEQYF. DNA of the CDR3: TGTGCCAGCACTTCCTCGGGACTCCCTAAAACTTACGAGCAGTACTTC.

A single count supports this clone. The chain employs TRBV19 and TRBJ1-5; TRBD1 matches at 8 bases. The CDR3 sequence is 15 residues long. The germline gives CDR1 LNHDA, CDR2 SQIVND (reference sequence). J gave up 4 bases and V 7 bases, and 9 bases lay outside the gene matches. This CDR3 reads CASTQDRGGNQPQHF. The CDR3 nucleotides are TGTGCCAGTACTCAAGACAGGGGAGGAAATCAGCCCCAGCATTTT.

The V and J genes are TRBV2 and TRBJ2-1; TRBD1 aligns across 8 bases. The CDR3 consists of 14 residues. Germline V gene data show CDR1 as SNHLY and CDR2 as FYNNEI. V trimming: 4 bases; J trimming: 7 bases; junction bases outside the gene matches: 6. This CDR3 reads CASSATGGVNEQFF. The CDR3 DNA is TGTGCCAGCAGTGCTACAGGGGGTGTAAATGAGCAGTTCTTC.

This sequence joins TRBV28 and TRBJ2-1, with D tentatively TRBD2 (5 bases). CDR1 MDHEN and CDR2 SYDVKM come from the germline V gene. V gave up 2 bases and J gave up 15 bases, with 14 bases separating them. The CDR3 has 12 residues. The CDR3 DNA reads as TGTGCCAGCAGTTTACCAACTAGTGCACGGTTCTTC. It translates to CASSLPTSARFF.

This clone came up once. The CDR3: CASGLGEETQYF. The DNA for the CDR3 is TGTGCCTCTGGTCTGGGAGAAGAGACCCAGTACTTC. The chain recombines TRBV10-3 with TRBJ2-5; tentatively, D is TRBD2 (5 bases). V gave up 11 bases and J gave up 3 bases, with 13 bases separating them. The germline V gene has CDR1 ENHRY and CDR2 SYGVKD. This CDR3 comprises 12 residues.

The chain uses TRBV28 and TRBJ2-1; a weak D match, TRBD2 (6 bases). The V and J ends lost 5 bases and 3 bases respectively, with 8 bases between them. Germline CDR1 reads MDHEN; CDR2 reads SYDVKM. This CDR3 contains 13 residues. The CDR3 nucleotides read TGTGCCAGCAGTCGGAGGGACTACAATGAGCAGTTCTTC. This translates into CASSRRDYNEQFF.

V and J are TRBV7-2 and TRBJ1-2, with 7 bases that match TRBD1. CDR3 length: 15 residues. Germline V gene lookup returns CDR1 SGHTA and CDR2 FQGNSA. Trimming removed 1 base from V and 1 base from J; junction bases left unmatched: 3. CDR3 in DNA: TGTGCCAGCAGCTTAGGACAGGGTGGTAACTATGGCTACACCTTC. Its protein product is CASSLGQGGNYGYTF.

This rearrangement joins TRBV7-3 to TRBJ2-6, with D possibly TRBD1 on 5 matching bases. The CDR3 is 19 residues long. In germline, CDR1 is SGHTA, CDR2 FQGTGA. The V gene lost 1 base and the J gene lost 3 bases, with 19 bases spanning the gap. CDR3: CASSLKGVPRGLGANVLTF. The CDR3 DNA is TGTGCCAGCAGCTTAAAAGGAGTTCCAAGGGGTCTTGGGGCCAACGTCCTGACTTTC.